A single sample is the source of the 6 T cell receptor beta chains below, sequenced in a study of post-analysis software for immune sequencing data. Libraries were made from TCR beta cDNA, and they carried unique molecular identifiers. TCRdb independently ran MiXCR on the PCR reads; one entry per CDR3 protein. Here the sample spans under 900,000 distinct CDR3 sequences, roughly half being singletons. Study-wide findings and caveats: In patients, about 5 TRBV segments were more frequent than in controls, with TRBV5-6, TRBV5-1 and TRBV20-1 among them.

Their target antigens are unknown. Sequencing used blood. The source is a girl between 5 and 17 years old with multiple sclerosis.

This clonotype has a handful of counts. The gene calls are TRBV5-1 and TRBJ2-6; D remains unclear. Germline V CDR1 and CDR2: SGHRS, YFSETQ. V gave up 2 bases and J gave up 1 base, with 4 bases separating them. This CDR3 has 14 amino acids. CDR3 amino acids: CASSLESGANVLTF. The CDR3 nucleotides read TGCGCCAGCAGCTTAGAATCTGGGGCCAACGTCCTGACTTTC.

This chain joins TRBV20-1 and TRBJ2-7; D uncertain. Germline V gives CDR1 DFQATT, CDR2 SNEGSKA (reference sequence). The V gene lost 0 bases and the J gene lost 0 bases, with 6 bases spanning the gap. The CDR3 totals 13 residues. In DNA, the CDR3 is TGCAGTGCTAGAGACACACTCTCCTACGAGCAGTACTTC. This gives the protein CSARDTLSYEQYF.

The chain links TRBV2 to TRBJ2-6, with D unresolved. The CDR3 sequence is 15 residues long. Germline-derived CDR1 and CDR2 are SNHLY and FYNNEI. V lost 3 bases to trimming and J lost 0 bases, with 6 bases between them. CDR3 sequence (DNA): TGTGCCAGCAGTGAGACGTTCTCTGGGGCCAACGTCCTGACTTTC. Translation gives CASSETFSGANVLTF.

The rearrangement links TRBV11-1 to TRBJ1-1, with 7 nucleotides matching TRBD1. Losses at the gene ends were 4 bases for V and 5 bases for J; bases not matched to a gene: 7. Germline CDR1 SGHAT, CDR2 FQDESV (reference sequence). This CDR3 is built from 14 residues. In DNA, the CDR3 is TGTGCCAGCAGCTCTAACAGGGGAAGGACTGAAGCTTTCTTT. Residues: CASSSNRGRTEAFF.

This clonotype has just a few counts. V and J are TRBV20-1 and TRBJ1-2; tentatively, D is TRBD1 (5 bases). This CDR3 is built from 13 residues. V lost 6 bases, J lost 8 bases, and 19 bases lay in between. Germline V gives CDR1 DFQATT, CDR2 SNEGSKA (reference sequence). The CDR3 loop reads CSALPPRGEGYTF. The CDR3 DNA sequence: TGCAGTGCACTTCCTCCACGGGGGGAAGGCTACACCTTC.

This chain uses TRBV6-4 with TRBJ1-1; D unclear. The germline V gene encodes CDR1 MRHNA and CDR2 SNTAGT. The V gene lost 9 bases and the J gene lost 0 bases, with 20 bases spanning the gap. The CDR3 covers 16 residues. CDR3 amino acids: CARRQVPDPLNTEAFF. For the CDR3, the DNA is TGTGCCAGACGGCAGGTTCCGGACCCTCTGAACACTGAAGCTTTCTTT.